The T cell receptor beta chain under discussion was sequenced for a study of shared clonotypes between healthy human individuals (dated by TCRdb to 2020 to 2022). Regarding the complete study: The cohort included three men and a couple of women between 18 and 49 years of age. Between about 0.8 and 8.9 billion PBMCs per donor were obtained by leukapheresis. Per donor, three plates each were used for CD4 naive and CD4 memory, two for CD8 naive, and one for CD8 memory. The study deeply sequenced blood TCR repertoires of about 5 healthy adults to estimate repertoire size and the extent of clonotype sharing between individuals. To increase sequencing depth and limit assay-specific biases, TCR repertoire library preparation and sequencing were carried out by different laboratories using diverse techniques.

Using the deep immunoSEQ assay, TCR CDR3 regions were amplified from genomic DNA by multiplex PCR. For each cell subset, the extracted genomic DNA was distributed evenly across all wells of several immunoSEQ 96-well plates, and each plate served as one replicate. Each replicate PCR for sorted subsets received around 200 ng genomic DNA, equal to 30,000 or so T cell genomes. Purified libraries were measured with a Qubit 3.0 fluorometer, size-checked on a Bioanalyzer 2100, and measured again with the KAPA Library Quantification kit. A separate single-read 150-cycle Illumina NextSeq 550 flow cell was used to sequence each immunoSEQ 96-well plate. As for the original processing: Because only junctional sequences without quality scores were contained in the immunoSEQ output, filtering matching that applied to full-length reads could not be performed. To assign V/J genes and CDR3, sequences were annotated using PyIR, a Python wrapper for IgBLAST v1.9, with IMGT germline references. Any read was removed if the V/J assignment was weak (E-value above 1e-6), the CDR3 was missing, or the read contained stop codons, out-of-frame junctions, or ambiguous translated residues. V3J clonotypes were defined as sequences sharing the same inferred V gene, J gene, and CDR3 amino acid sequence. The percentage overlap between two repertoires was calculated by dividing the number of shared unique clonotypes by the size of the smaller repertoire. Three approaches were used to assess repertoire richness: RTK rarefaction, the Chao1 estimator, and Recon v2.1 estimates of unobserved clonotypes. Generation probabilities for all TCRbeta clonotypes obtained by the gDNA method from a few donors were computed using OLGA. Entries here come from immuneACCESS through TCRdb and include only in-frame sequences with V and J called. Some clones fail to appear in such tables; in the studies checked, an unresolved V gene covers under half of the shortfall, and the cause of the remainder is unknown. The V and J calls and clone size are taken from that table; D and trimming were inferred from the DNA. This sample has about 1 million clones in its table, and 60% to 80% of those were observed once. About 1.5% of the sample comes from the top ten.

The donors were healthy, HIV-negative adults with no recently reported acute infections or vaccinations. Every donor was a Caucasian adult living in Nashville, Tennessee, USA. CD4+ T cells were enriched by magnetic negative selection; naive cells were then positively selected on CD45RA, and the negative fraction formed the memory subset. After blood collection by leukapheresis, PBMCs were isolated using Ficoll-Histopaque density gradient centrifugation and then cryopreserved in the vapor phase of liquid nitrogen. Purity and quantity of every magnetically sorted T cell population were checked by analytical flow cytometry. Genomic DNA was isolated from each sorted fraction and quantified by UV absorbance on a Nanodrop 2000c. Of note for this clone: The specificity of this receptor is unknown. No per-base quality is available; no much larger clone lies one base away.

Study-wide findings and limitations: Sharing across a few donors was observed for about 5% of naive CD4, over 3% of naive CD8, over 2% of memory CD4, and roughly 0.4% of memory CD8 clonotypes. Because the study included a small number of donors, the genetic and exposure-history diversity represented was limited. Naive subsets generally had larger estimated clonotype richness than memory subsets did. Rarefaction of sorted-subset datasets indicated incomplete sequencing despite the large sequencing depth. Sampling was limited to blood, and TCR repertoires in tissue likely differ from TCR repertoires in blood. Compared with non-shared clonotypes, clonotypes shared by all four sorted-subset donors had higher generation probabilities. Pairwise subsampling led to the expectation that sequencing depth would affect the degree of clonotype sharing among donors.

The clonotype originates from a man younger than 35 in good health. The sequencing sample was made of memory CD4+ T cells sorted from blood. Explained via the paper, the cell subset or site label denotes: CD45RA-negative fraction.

The CDR3: CSVGGGARTEAFF. The DNA sequence is given as TGCAGCGTTGGCGGGGGGGCGAGGACTGAAGCTTTCTTT. The V and J genes are TRBV29-1 and TRBJ1-1; the D region possibly corresponds to TRBD1 (6 bases align). The germline V gene supplies CDR1 SQVTM and CDR2 ANQGSEA. Including the terminal cysteine and phenylalanine, the CDR3 comprises 13 residues. This entry keeps only the CDR3 DNA: 39 bases, framed from base 1. The junction carries 14 bases between V and J, which are trimmed by 4 bases and 5 bases respectively.